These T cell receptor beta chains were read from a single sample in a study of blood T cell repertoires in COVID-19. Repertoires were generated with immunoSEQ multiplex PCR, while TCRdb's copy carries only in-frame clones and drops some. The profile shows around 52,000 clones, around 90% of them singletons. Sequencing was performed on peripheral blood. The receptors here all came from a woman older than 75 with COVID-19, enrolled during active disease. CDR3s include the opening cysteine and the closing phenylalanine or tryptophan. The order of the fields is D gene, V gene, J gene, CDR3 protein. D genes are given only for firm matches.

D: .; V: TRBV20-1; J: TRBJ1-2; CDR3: CSAEGGGGYTF
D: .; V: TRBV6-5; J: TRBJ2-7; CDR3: CASRELTAHYEQYF
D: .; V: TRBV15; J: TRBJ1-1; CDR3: CATSKPRGPNTEAFF
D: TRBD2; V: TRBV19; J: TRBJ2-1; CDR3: CASSRRGGARNEQFF
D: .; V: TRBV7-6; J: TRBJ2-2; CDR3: CASSLQTGNTGELFF
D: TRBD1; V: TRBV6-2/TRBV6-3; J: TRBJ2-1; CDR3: CASSGQGLNEQFF
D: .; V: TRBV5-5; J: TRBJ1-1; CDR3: CASSGNYRRNTEAFF
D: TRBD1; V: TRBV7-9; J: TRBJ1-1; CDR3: CASSSLRTGLLNTEAFF
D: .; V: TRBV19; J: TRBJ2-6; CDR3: CASSLEQGGTGANVLTF
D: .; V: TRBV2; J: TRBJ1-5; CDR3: CASSDSGTYSNQPQHF
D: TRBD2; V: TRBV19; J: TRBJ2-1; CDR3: CASSITGGNNEQFF
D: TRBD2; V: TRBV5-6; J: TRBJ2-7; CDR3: CASSFSSGGSSYEQYF
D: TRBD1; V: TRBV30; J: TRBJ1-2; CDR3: CAWSERPGQGKSSYGYTF
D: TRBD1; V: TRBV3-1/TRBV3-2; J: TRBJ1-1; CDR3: CASSQRDSNTEAFF
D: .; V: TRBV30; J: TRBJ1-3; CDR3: CAWSVGQGNGNTIYF
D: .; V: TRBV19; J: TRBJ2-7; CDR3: CASSIAVTVSSYEQYF
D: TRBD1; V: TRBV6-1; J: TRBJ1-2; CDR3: CASSDRQGSFSGYTF
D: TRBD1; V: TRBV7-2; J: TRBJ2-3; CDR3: CASSLVGQGSTDTQYF
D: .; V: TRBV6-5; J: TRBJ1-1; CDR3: CASTVGGNTEAFF
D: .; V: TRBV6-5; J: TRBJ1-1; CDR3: CASSHGTPPGTEAFF
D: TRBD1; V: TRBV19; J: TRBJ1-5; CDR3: CASSPPGQLNQPQHF
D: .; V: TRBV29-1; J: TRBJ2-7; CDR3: CSVVTGLSSYEQYF
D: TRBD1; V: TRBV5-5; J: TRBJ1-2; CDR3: CASSLTGGQGYTF